This paragraph reports one T cell receptor beta chain. Its antigen remains unidentified. This sample was taken from a study of CD8 T cells in ankylosing spondylitis. Study-wide results and caveats: Certain motif variants had earlier been reported in reactive arthritis synovial fluid and blood. Peripheral blood held disease-linked clones only at relatively low frequency, and these were CD8+. In ankylosing spondylitis blood, a motif of seven to nine highly homologous TCR beta variants appeared characteristic.

TCRdb passed the 5' RACE reads through MiXCR, listing each CDR3 protein once. The sample lists about 270,000 distinct CDR3 sequences; roughly 32% were seen once. Trimming pared 5 bases from V and 4 bases from J, leaving 21 bases between. From germline, CDR1 is MNHEY and CDR2 SMNVEV (reference sequence). The CDR3 totals 17 residues. Sequencing used blood, either unsorted or a sorted T cell fraction (not recorded which). The receptor comes from a male donor with ankylosing spondylitis or in good health (not recorded which). The chain couples TRBV27 to TRBJ2-1, with D unresolved. The CDR3: CASSRHRLLRLYNEQFF. The CDR3 DNA is TGTGCCAGCAGTCGCCACCGACTCCTCCGACTTTACAATGAGCAGTTCTTC.